A selection of T cell receptor beta chains follows, all from one sample in a study of cytomegalovirus exposure and HLA in healthy donors. Method: immunoSEQ multiplex PCR; TCRdb's copy keeps in-frame clones and lacks some. Altogether some 110,000 clones are present, about 80% being singletons, with the ten largest covering 2% to 2.5%. The sample taken for sequencing was PBMCs. All receptors derive from a man aged 25-45 years in good health and CMV-seronegative. The CDR3 runs from the conserved cysteine through the conserved F or W. The D gene is left open where the match is weak. Some rows mark clone size as missing; the rest say once, few, many or name a class of expanded clone.

>TRBV28|TRBD1|TRBJ2-6|.
CASSSTGSGANVLTF
TGTGCCAGCAGTTCGACAGGGTCTGGGGCCAACGTCCTGACTTTC
>TRBV10-3|TRBD1|TRBJ1-3|few
CAISSGTGLGGNTIYF
TGTGCCATCAGCTCCGGGACAGGCTTAGGGGGAAACACCATATATTTT
>TRBV28|.|TRBJ1-3|once
CASSLSLGAGNTIYF
TGTGCCAGCAGTTTATCATTAGGGGCTGGAAACACCATATATTTT
>TRBV27|TRBD2|TRBJ2-3|.
CASSLEPSGGFGTQYF
TGTGCCAGCAGTTTAGAACCCAGCGGGGGCTTCGGTACGCAGTATTTT
>TRBV6-1|.|TRBJ2-1|.
CASSEERVSYNEQFF
TGTGCCAGCAGTGAAGAGCGGGTGTCCTACAATGAGCAGTTCTTC
>TRBV5-1|.|TRBJ2-5|.
CASSLMQGSGETQYF
TGCGCCAGCAGCTTGATGCAGGGGAGTGGAGAGACCCAGTACTTC
>TRBV5-6|TRBD2|TRBJ2-7|.
CASSAAPGLEGYEQYF
TGTGCCAGCAGCGCAGCTCCGGGACTAGAGGGCTACGAGCAGTACTTC
>TRBV11-2|TRBD2|TRBJ2-1|.
CASSLGSGGFRSNEQFF
TGTGCCAGCAGCTTAGGAAGCGGGGGGTTTCGTTCCAATGAGCAGTTCTTC
>TRBV7-2|.|TRBJ1-5|.
CASSLFSSGAQPQHF
TGTGCCAGCAGCTTATTTAGTTCTGGGGCTCAGCCCCAGCATTTT
>TRBV6-1|TRBD1|TRBJ1-3|few
CASSTGTVVGNTIYF
TGTGCCAGCAGTACGGGGACAGTTGTCGGGAACACCATATATTTT
>TRBV9|.|TRBJ1-3|.
CASSAEQGSGNTIYF
TGTGCCAGCAGCGCTGAACAGGGTTCTGGAAACACCATATATTTT